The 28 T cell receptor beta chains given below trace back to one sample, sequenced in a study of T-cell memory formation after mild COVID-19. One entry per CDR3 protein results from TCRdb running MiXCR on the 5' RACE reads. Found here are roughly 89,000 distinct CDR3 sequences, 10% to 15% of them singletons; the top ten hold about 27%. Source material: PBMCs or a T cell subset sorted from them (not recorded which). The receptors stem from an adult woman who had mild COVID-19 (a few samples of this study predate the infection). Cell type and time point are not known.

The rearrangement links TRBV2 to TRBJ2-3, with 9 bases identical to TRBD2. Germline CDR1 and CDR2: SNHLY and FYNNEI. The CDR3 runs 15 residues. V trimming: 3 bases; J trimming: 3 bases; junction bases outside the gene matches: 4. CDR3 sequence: CASSDPSGVTDTQYF. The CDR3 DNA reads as TGTGCCAGCAGTGACCCTAGCGGGGTGACAGATACGCAGTATTTT.

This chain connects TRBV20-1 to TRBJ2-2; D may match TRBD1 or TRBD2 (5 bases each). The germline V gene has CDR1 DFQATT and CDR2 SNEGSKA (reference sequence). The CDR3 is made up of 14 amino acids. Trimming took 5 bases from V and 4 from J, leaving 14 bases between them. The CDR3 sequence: CSAVGEGRTGELFF. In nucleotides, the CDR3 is TGCAGTGCTGTGGGGGAAGGTCGCACCGGGGAGCTGTTTTTT.

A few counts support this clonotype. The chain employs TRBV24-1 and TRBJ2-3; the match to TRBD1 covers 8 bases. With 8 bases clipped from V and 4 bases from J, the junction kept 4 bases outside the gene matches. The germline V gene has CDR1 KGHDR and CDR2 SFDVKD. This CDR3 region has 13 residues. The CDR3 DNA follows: TGTGCCACCACCGACAGGGGCGCAGATACGCAGTATTTT. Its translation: CATTDRGADTQYF.

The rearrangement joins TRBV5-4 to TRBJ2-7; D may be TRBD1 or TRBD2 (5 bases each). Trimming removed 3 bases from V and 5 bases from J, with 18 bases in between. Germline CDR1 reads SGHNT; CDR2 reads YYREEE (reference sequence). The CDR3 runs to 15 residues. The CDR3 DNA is TGTGCCAGCAGCTCCGGGTGGGGGAATGGGGACGAGCAGTACTTC. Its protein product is CASSSGWGNGDEQYF.

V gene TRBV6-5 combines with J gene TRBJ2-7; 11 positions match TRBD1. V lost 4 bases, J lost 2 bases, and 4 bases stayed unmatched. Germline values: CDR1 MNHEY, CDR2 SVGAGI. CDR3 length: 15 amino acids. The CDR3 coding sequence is TGTGCCAGCAGTTTCGGACAGGGGGCGGCCTACGAGCAGTACTTC. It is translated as CASSFGQGAAYEQYF.

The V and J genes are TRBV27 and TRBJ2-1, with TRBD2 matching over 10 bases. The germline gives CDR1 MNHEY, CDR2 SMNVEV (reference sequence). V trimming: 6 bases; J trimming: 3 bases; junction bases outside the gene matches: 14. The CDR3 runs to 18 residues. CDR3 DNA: TGTGCCAGCAGCCTTGGCGGCGCACTAGCGGGGATCTACAATGAGCAGTTCTTC. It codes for CASSLGGALAGIYNEQFF.

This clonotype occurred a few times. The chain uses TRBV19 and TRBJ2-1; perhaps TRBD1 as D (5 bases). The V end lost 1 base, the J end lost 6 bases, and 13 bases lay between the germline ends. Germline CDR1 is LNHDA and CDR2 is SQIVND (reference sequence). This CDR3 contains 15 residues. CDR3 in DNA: TGTGCCAGTAGTATAGCAACCCAGGGTACCAATGAGCAGTTCTTC. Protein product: CASSIATQGTNEQFF.

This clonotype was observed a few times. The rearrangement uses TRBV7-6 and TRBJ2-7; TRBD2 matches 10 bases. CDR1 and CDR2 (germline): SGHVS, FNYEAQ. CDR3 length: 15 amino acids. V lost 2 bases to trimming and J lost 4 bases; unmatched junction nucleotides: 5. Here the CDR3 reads CASSLTLAGEYEQYF. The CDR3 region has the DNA TGTGCCAGCAGCTTAACCCTAGCGGGGGAGTACGAGCAGTACTTC.

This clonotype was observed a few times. This CDR3 is CASSQTLGTRDIEQFF. CDR3 nucleotide sequence: TGTGCCAGCAGTCAGACCCTTGGAACCCGGGACATTGAGCAGTTCTTC. The V gene is TRBV7-8, the J gene TRBJ2-1; a possible D gene is TRBD1 (6 bases). The CDR3 loop spans 16 amino acids. CDR1 is SGHVS and CDR2 is FQNEAQ in the germline V gene. V was pared by 6 bases and J by 9 bases, with 24 bases between.

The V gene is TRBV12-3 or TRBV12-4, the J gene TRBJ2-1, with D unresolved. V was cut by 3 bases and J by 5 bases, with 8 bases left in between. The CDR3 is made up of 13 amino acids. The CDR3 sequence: CASSFAHHNEQFF. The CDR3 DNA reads TGTGCCAGCAGTTTTGCCCATCACAATGAGCAGTTCTTC.

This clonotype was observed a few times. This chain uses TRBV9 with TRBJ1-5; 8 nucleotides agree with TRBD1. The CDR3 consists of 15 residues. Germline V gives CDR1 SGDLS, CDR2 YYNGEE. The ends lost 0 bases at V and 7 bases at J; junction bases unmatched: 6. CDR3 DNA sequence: TGTGCCAGCAGCGTAGGAGCGGGACAGGAACAGCCCCAGCATTTT. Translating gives CASSVGAGQEQPQHF.

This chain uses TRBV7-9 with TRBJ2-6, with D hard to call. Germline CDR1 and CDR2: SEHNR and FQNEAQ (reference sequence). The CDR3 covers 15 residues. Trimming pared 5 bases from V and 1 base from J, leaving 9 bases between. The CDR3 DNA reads TGTGCCAGCAGCCCCAGGTTATCTGGGGCCAACGTCCTGACTTTC. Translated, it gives CASSPRLSGANVLTF.

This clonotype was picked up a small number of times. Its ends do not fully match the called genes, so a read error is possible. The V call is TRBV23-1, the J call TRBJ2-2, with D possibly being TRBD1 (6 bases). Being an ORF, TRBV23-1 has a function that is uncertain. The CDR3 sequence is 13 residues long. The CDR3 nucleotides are TGCGCCAGCCGTCAACAGGGCGCCGGGGAGCTGTTTTTT. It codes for CASRQQGAGELFF.

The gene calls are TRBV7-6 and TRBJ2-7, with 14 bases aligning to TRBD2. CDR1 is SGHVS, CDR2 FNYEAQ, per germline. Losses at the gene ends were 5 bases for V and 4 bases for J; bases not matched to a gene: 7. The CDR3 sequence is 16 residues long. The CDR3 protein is CASSPHGTSGSYEQYF. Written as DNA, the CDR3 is TGTGCCAGCAGCCCCCACGGGACTAGCGGGAGTTACGAGCAGTACTTC.

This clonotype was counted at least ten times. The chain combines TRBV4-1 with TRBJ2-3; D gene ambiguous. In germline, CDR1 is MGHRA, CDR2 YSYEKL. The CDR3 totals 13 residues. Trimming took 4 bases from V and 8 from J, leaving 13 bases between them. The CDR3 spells CASSPSPTGTQYF. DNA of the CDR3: TGCGCCAGCAGCCCCAGCCCGACGGGTACGCAGTATTTT.

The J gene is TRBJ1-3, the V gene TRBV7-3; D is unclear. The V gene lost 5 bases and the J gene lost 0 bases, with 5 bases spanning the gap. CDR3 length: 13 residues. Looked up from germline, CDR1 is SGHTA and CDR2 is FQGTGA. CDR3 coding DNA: TGTGCCAGCAGCCCAAACTCTGGAAACACCATATATTTT. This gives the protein CASSPNSGNTIYF. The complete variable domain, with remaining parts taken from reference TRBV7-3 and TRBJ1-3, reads GAGVSQTPSNKVTEKGKYVELRCDPISGHTALYWYRQSLGQGPEFLIYFQGTGAADDSGLPNDRFFAVRPEGSVSTLKIQRTERGDSAVYLCASSPNSGNTIYFGEGSWLTVV.

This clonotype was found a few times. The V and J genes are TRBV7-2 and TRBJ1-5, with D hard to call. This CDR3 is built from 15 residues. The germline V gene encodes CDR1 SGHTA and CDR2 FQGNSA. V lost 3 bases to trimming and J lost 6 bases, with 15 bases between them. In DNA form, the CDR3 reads TGTGCCAGCAGCTTCTCAGACGGCGGGGTTCAGCCCCAGCATTTT. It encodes CASSFSDGGVQPQHF.

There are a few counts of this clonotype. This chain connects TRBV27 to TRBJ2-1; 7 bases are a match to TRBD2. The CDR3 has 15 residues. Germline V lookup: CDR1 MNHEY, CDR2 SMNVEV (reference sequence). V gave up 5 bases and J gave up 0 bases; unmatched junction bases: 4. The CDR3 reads CASSLRGGSYNEQFF. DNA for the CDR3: TGTGCCAGCAGTCTACGCGGGGGCTCCTACAATGAGCAGTTCTTC.

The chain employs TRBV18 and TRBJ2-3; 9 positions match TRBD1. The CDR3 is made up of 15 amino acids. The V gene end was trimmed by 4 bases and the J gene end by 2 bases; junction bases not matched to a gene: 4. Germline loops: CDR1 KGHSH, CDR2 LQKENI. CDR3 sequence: CASSQGQGPTDTQYF. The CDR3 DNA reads TGTGCCAGCTCACAGGGACAGGGACCCACAGATACGCAGTATTTT.

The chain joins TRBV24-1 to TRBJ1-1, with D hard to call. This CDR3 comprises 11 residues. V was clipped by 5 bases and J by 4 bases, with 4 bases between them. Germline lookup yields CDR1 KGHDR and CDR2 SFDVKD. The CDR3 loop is CATSAGTEAFF. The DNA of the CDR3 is TGTGCCACCAGTGCGGGCACTGAAGCTTTCTTT.

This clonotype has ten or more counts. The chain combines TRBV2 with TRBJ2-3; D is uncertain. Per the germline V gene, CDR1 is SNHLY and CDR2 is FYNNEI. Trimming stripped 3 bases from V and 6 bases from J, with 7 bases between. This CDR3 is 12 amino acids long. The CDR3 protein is CASSDPRDTQYF. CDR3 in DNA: TGTGCCAGCAGTGACCCCAGGGATACGCAGTATTTT.

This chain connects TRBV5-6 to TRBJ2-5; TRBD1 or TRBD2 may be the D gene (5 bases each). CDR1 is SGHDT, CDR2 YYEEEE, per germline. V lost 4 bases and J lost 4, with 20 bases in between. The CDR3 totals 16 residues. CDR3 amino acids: CASSINWESGGETQYF. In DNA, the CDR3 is TGTGCCAGCAGCATAAATTGGGAAAGTGGGGGAGAGACCCAGTACTTC.

Written as DNA, the CDR3 is TGTGCCAGCAGCCTTCTAGGTACAGATACGCAGTATTTT. Translated, it gives CASSLLGTDTQYF. This rearrangement joins TRBV3-1 to TRBJ2-3; D unclear. Germline V lookup: CDR1 LGHDT, CDR2 YNNKEL (reference sequence). The CDR3 runs to 13 residues. V was clipped by 4 bases and J by 3 bases, with 8 bases between them.

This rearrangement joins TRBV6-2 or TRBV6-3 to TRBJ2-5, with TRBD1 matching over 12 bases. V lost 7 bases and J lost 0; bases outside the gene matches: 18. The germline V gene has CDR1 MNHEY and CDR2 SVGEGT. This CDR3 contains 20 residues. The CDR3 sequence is CASTGGGDRGLPGHQETQYF. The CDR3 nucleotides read TGTGCCAGCACAGGGGGTGGGGACAGGGGGCTACCAGGCCACCAAGAGACCCAGTACTTC.

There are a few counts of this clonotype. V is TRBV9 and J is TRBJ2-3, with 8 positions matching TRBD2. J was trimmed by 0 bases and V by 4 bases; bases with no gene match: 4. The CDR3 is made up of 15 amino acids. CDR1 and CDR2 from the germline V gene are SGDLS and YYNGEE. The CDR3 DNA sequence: TGTGCCAGCAGCACCCCTAGCGGGAGCACAGATACGCAGTATTTT. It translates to CASSTPSGSTDTQYF.

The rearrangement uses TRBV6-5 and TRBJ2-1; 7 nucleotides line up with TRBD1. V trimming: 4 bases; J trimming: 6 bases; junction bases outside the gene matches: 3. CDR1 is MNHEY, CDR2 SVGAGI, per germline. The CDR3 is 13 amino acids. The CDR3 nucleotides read TGTGCCAGCAGTTGGGACAGCGGCAATGAGCAGTTCTTC. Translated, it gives CASSWDSGNEQFF.

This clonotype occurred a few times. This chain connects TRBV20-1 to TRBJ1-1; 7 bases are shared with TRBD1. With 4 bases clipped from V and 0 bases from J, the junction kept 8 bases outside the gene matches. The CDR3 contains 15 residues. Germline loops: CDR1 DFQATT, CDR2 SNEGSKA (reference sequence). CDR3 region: CSANMRQGMNTEAFF. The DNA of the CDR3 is TGCAGTGCTAACATGAGACAGGGTATGAACACTGAAGCTTTCTTT.

CDR3 amino acids: CASSPDKGETQYF. CDR3 nucleotides: TGTGCCAGCAGCCCCGACAAGGGGGAGACCCAGTACTTC. The chain employs TRBV11-3 and TRBJ2-5; weak D call: TRBD1 (5 bases). V was cut by 5 bases and J by 5 bases, with 12 bases left in between. Germline CDR1 and CDR2: SGHNT and YENEEA. The CDR3 length is 13 residues.